The T cell receptor (beta chain) under discussion was sequenced for a study of blood T cell repertoires in COVID-19. About the research overall: Acute-phase and convalescent COVID-19 samples originated in the United States, Italy and Spain. The cDNA or gDNA used as material had been derived from T cells, B-cell-depleted T cells, or PBMCs.

This clone was picked up a small number of times. Germline CDR1 is SGHTA and CDR2 is FQGNSA. V was clipped by 1 base and J by 1 base; unmatched bases: 8. The CDR3 has 17 residues. In the study's own analysis: Amplification of reference gene primers provided the estimated nucleated cell counts. Using immunoSEQ multiplex PCR, the repertoire was profiled, and TCRdb retains in-frame clones only, with some absent. V and J calls and clone size are given by that table; D and trimming were obtained from the DNA. This sample has around 100,000 clones, with 70% to 90% found just once. The clonotype comes from a man in his forties or fifties with acute or convalescent COVID-19. The chain carries TRBV7-2 and TRBJ2-3; 7 bases align to TRBD2. The source material was peripheral blood. The CDR3 here is CASSLGSGAGGTDTQYF. DNA of the CDR3: TGTGCCAGCAGCTTAGGGTCAGGTGCGGGGGGCACAGATACGCAGTATTTT.